This entry is about one T cell receptor (beta chain). What it binds is unknown. This sample is part of a study of T cell responses to AZD1222 COVID-19 vaccine. Study-level points and caveats: Clonal diversity may have been underestimated, and the donors were mostly white British, with more females than males. Nearly half of spike-specific TCRs reportedly go after variant regions that carry no mutations. After the peak T cell response, and only then, were repertoires sampled.

Germline lookup yields CDR1 MNHNS and CDR2 SASEGT. The CDR3 has 14 residues. V dropped 2 bases and J dropped 7; count of bases not matched to a gene: 6. Using immunoSEQ multiplex PCR, the repertoire was profiled, and TCRdb retains in-frame clones only, with some absent. The sample records roughly 95,000 clones, 92% being singletons. This chain uses TRBV6-1 with TRBJ1-2; 8 nucleotides match TRBD1. This specimen consisted of peripheral blood, obtained 28 days after the second AZD1222 dose. The clonotype was recovered from an adult who received the AZD1222 COVID-19 vaccine. CDR3: CASSEFQGAGGYTF. The DNA for the CDR3 is TGTGCCAGCAGTGAATTTCAGGGGGCGGGTGGCTACACCTTC.